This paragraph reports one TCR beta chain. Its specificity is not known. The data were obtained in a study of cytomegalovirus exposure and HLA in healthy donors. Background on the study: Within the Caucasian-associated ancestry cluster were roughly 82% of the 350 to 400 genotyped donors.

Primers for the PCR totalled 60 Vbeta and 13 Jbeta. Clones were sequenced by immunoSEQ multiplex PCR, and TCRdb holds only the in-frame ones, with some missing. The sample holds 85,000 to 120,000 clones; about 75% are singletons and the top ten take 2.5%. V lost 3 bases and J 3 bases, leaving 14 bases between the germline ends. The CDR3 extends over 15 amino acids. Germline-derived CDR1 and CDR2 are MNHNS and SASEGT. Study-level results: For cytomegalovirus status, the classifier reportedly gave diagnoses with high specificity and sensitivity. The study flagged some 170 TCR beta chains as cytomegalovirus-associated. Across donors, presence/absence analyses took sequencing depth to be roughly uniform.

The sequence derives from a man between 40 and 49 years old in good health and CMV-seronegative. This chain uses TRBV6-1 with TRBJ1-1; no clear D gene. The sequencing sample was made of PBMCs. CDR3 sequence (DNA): TGTGCCAGCAGTGATAGTGCGGCCGCCGACACTGAAGCTTTCTTT. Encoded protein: CASSDSAAADTEAFF.